Each of the 3 T cell receptor beta chains below was sequenced from the same sample in a study of T cell responses to AZD1222 COVID-19 vaccine (dated by TCRdb to the early 2020s). The library came from the immunoSEQ multiplex PCR assay. TCRdb re-hosts the immuneACCESS table, in-frame sequences only. Its copies lack some clones; in the studies checked, an unresolved V gene accounts for under half of them, and the cause for the rest is not known. The sample table contains around 120,000 clones; only one count was recorded for approximately 88% of them. The ten top clones hold 25% to 30% of the sample. The time point label, read with the paper, signifies: baseline before first vaccination. The specimen comprised peripheral blood, sampled on day 0 of AZD1222 vaccination. These receptor sequences come from an adult in good health.

The chain combines TRBV4-2 with TRBJ1-1, with a weak D call TRBD1 (6 bases). The CDR3 is 15 residues long. Trimming removed 0 bases from V and 0 bases from J, with 8 bases in between. CDR1 is LGHNA, CDR2 YNFKEQ, per germline. CDR3 sequence reads: CASSQEWTVNTEAFF. Written as DNA, the CDR3 is TGTGCCAGCAGCCAAGAATGGACAGTGAACACTGAAGCTTTCTTT.

The genes are TRBV7-3 and TRBJ1-1; D is possibly TRBD1 (5 bases). From germline, CDR1 is SGHTA and CDR2 FQGTGA. Trimming cost V 5 bases and J 4 bases, with 11 bases left between them. CDR3 length: 13 amino acids. The CDR3 sequence is CASSPGTGTEAFF. CDR3 coding DNA: TGTGCCAGCAGCCCAGGGACGGGCACTGAAGCTTTCTTT.

The chain couples TRBV7-9 to TRBJ1-4; the match to TRBD1 covers 7 bases. The V segment lost 5 bases and the J segment 8 bases; nucleotides outside the gene matches: 5. Germline V gives CDR1 SEHNR, CDR2 FQNEAQ (reference sequence). This CDR3 contains 13 residues. CDR3 region: CASSRTGGEKLFF. The CDR3 DNA reads as TGTGCCAGCAGCCGGACAGGAGGGGAAAAACTGTTTTTT.